This T cell receptor (beta chain) is from a study of OX40 agonist ivuxolimab in advanced cancers. The overall study: Of mixed ages from roughly 23 to 85 and averaging 60 years, the group was around 78% male.

V shed 0 bases, J shed 3 bases, and the junction held 1 base outside the gene matches. CDR1 SGDLS and CDR2 YYNGEE come from the germline V gene. The CDR3 totals 15 residues. TCRdb's table, derived via immunoSEQ multiplex PCR, lists solely in-frame clones and lacks some. The sample contains roughly 80,000 clones, about 81% of which appear only once. The sample here was CD4+ or CD8+ T cells sorted from blood, taken in a trial of the OX40 agonist ivuxolimab. The source of this sequence is an adult with an advanced solid tumor such as melanoma, head and neck, liver or kidney cancer. The rearrangement links TRBV9 to TRBJ2-3, with 10 bases aligning to TRBD2. CDR3 residues: CASSVASGSTDTQYF. Written as DNA, the CDR3 is TGTGCCAGCAGCGTAGCTAGCGGGAGTACAGATACGCAGTATTTT.